What follows are 27 T cell receptor beta chains derived from one specimen sequenced in a study of OX40 agonist ivuxolimab in advanced cancers. The data were produced by immunoSEQ multiplex PCR, yet TCRdb's version contains in-frame clones alone and is incomplete. The table records fewer than 70,000 clones, approximately 89% of them present only once. Material: CD4+ or CD8+ T cells sorted from blood, obtained in a trial of the OX40 agonist ivuxolimab. The receptors here all came from an adult with an advanced solid tumor such as melanoma, head and neck, liver or kidney cancer.

This clone has a single count. The chain uses TRBV7-3 and TRBJ2-7; 11 nucleotides agree with TRBD1. The V segment lost 5 bases and the J segment 0 bases; nucleotides outside the gene matches: 12. CDR3 length: 18 residues. Per the germline V gene, CDR1 is SGHTA and CDR2 is FQGTGA. CDR3 bases: TGTGCCAGCAGCCCCATGGACAGGGGGCTAGCCTACTCCTACGAGCAGTACTTC. Amino acid sequence: CASSPMDRGLAYSYEQYF.

The sample holds many counts of this clone. V usage is TRBV2 and J usage is TRBJ2-7, with D possibly being TRBD2 (6 bases). The V gene lost 6 bases and the J gene lost 1 base, with 19 bases spanning the gap. The germline gives CDR1 SNHLY, CDR2 FYNNEI. The CDR3 has 16 residues. The CDR3 sequence is CASSDRGYTGSYEQYF. CDR3 DNA sequence: TGTGCCAGCAGCGACCGGGGGTATACGGGGTCCTACGAGCAGTACTTC.

The chain is built from TRBV4-1 and TRBJ1-2, with no clear D. The CDR3 has 15 amino acids. Trimming shortened V by 0 bases and J by 4 bases, and 12 bases separated the two germline ends. Germline CDR1 MGHRA, CDR2 YSYEKL. The CDR3 is CASSQEISGFYGYTF. The CDR3 DNA reads as TGCGCCAGCAGCCAAGAAATTTCGGGCTTCTATGGCTACACCTTC.

About this clone: Distinct nucleotide sequences in the sample also encode this CDR3. The chain links TRBV9 to TRBJ2-7; D call uncertain. The CDR3 is made up of 14 amino acids. Germline V gene data show CDR1 as SGDLS and CDR2 as YYNGEE. V was shortened by 0 bases and J by 2 bases, with 9 bases between the two germline ends. Here the CDR3 DNA reads TGTGCCAGCAGCGTAGGTGGTCCTACCTACGAGCAGTACTTC. It codes for CASSVGGPTYEQYF.

The V call is TRBV7-2, the J call TRBJ1-5; the D is unclear. Trimming cost V 5 bases and J 5 bases, with 13 bases left between them. Germline V CDR1 and CDR2: SGHTA, FQGNSA. The CDR3 is 14 residues long. Written as DNA, the CDR3 is TGTGCCAGCAGCCTAAAGTTAGCGCATCAGCCCCAGCATTTT. This encodes CASSLKLAHQPQHF.

This chain connects TRBV5-4 to TRBJ2-1, with D possibly called TRBD1 or TRBD2 (5 bases each). CDR1 and CDR2 from the germline V gene are SGHNT and YYREEE (reference sequence). The CDR3 totals 15 residues. Trimming removed 4 bases at V and 9 bases at J, with 20 bases between. In DNA, the CDR3 is TGTGCCAGCAGCCCATCCCCGGGGCCCTCCGGTGAGCAGTTCTTC. Its translation is CASSPSPGPSGEQFF.

The chain joins TRBV9 to TRBJ2-3, with D possibly matching TRBD2 (5 bases). Germline CDR1 and CDR2: SGDLS and YYNGEE. This CDR3 comprises 14 residues. The V gene lost 4 bases and the J gene lost 5 bases, with 14 bases spanning the gap. CDR3 in amino acids: CASSPGELRDTQYF. Here the CDR3 DNA reads TGTGCCAGCAGCCCCGGGGAGCTCCGAGATACGCAGTATTTT.

The chain joins TRBV15 to TRBJ2-7; TRBD1 aligns across 8 bases. There are 15 residues in the CDR3. Germline V gene sequence: CDR1 LNHNV, CDR2 YYDKDF (reference sequence). V lost 0 bases, J lost 6 bases, and 7 bases stayed unmatched. DNA for the CDR3: TGTGCCACCAGCAGAGACAGGGGGCGGACGAGCGAGCAGTACTTC. Its protein product is CATSRDRGRTSEQYF.

This clone was observed once. The rearrangement uses TRBV5-1 and TRBJ2-7, with TRBD1 matching over 9 bases. This CDR3 region has 17 residues. The J segment lost 2 bases and the V segment lost 8 bases, leaving 17 bases of the junction unmatched. From germline, CDR1 is SGHRS and CDR2 YFSETQ. The CDR3 here is CASYGKDGGQGPYEQYF. CDR3 sequence (DNA): TGCGCCAGTTACGGGAAAGATGGTGGACAGGGGCCCTACGAGCAGTACTTC.

The chain carries TRBV4-1 and TRBJ2-5; D remains unclear. The DNA end favors TRBJ2-7, so the J call may be wrong. The CDR3 has 15 residues. The germline V gene encodes CDR1 MGHRA and CDR2 YSYEKL. CDR3 protein: CASSQEARVSYEQYF. CDR3 nucleotide sequence: TGCGCCAGCAGCCAAGAAGCAAGGGTCTCCTACGAGCAGTACTTC.

This rearrangement joins TRBV28 to TRBJ2-5; maybe TRBD2 (5 bases). CDR3 size: 16 residues. In germline, CDR1 is MDHEN, CDR2 SYDVKM. V was trimmed by 6 bases and J by 0 bases, leaving 17 bases between them. This CDR3 is CASSPRHTRDQETQYF. CDR3 in DNA: TGTGCCAGCAGCCCCCGACACACGCGGGACCAAGAGACCCAGTACTTC.

This clone is medium-sized within its sample. The chain is built from TRBV27 and TRBJ2-1, with 9 bases lining up with TRBD1. The CDR3 runs to 15 residues. Trimming removed 5 bases from V and 4 bases from J; junction bases left unmatched: 6. Germline CDR1 is MNHEY and CDR2 is SMNVEV (reference sequence). In nucleotides, the CDR3 is TGTGCCAGCAGTCCGATTGGACAGGGGTACAATGAGCAGTTCTTC. Protein: CASSPIGQGYNEQFF.

The sample holds one count of this clone. The rearrangement joins TRBV6-5 to TRBJ1-3, with no clear D. The CDR3 is 13 amino acids. V lost 8 bases and J 2 bases, leaving 10 bases between the germline ends. The V gene's germline CDR1 is MNHEY and CDR2 SVGAGI. CDR3 protein: CASGPFTGNTIYF. The CDR3 DNA reads as TGTGCCAGCGGACCTTTTACTGGAAACACCATATATTTT.

V and J are TRBV11-2 and TRBJ2-2, with unresolved D. Germline CDR1 SGHAT, CDR2 FQNNGV. This CDR3 spans 13 amino acids. V dropped 5 bases and J dropped 3 bases, with 7 bases sitting between them. CDR3 sequence (DNA): TGTGCCAGCAGCGAGTTGGACACCGGGGAGCTGTTTTTT. This gives the protein CASSELDTGELFF.

The genes are TRBV4-1 and TRBJ2-1, with TRBD1 matching over 9 bases. J was trimmed by 3 bases and V by 1 base; bases with no gene match: 1. CDR3 length: 15 residues. Germline V CDR1 and CDR2: MGHRA, YSYEKL. CDR3 region: CASSQGQGVYNEQFF. In nucleotides, the CDR3 is TGCGCCAGCAGCCAAGGACAGGGGGTCTACAATGAGCAGTTCTTC.

The rearrangement links TRBV29-1 to TRBJ2-7; no definite D call. Trimming cost V 0 bases and J 2 bases, with 8 bases left between them. This CDR3 spans 13 amino acids. Germline V lookup: CDR1 SQVTM, CDR2 ANQGSEA. CDR3 region: CSVEDQDAYEQYF. CDR3 nucleotides: TGCAGCGTTGAAGATCAAGACGCCTACGAGCAGTACTTC.

The rearrangement joins TRBV11-2 to TRBJ2-2, with D perhaps being TRBD1 or TRBD2 (6 bases each). The CDR3 covers 18 residues. Germline V gene sequence: CDR1 SGHAT, CDR2 FQNNGV. Trimming stripped 1 base from V and 3 bases from J, with 18 bases between. CDR3 in amino acids: CASSLVAVGRGHTGELFF. CDR3 bases: TGTGCCAGCAGCTTAGTAGCGGTGGGCAGGGGCCACACCGGGGAGCTGTTTTTT.

V gene TRBV27 combines with J gene TRBJ1-5; D perhaps matches TRBD1 (5 bases). V lost 4 bases, J lost 7 bases, and 17 bases lay in between. This CDR3 spans 15 amino acids. Germline V gene lookup returns CDR1 MNHEY and CDR2 SMNVEV (reference sequence). This CDR3 reads CASSSAGDRGQPQHF. The CDR3 DNA reads TGTGCCAGCAGTTCCGCGGGAGATAGGGGCCAGCCCCAGCATTTT.

This rearrangement joins TRBV7-2 to TRBJ2-7; D uncertain. The ends were cut back, 4 bases at V and 2 bases at J, with 15 bases in the middle. Germline CDR1 SGHTA, CDR2 FQGNSA. This CDR3 is built from 15 residues. CDR3 sequence: CASSSRGLYPYEQYF. For the CDR3, the DNA is TGTGCCAGCAGCTCAAGAGGTCTTTACCCCTACGAGCAGTACTTC.

The V and J genes are TRBV28 and TRBJ1-5; 9 bases align to TRBD1. The CDR3 runs to 16 residues. V gave up 5 bases and J gave up 4 bases; unmatched junction bases: 9. CDR1 is MDHEN and CDR2 is SYDVKM in the germline V gene. The CDR3 DNA reads as TGTGCCAGCAGTACCCGGGACAGGGATTGGAATCAGCCCCAGCATTTT. It is translated as CASSTRDRDWNQPQHF.

The chain links TRBV28 to TRBJ2-1; a weak D match, TRBD1 (6 bases). The CDR3 loop spans 15 amino acids. V was cut by 7 bases and J by 8 bases, with 21 bases left in between. Per germline, CDR1 MDHEN and CDR2 SYDVKM. In nucleotides, the CDR3 is TGTGCCAGCACTCCCCCCAGGGACAAGGGATATGAGCAGTTCTTC. This translates into CASTPPRDKGYEQFF.

The V and J genes are TRBV19 and TRBJ2-7, with D possibly being TRBD1 (5 bases). Trimming shortened V by 8 bases and J by 6 bases, and 17 bases separated the two germline ends. The CDR3 covers 13 residues. Germline V gene sequence: CDR1 LNHDA, CDR2 SQIVND (reference sequence). The CDR3 spells CASRSTKGSEQYF. CDR3 nucleotide sequence: TGTGCCAGTCGAAGTACGAAGGGGTCCGAGCAGTACTTC.

Comment on this clone: Because the CDR3's place on the DNA is in doubt, the DNA is left out and the CDR3 is given as listed by TCRdb. J is TRBJ2-1 and V is TRBV27. The germline V gene encodes CDR1 MNHEY and CDR2 SMNVEV (reference sequence). The CDR3 has 12 residues if both end residues are counted. CDR3: CASSTSSGQQFF.

J is TRBJ2-7 and V is TRBV29-1; tentatively, D is TRBD1 (5 bases). The V gene lost 1 base and the J gene lost 0 bases, with 7 bases spanning the gap. The CDR3 is made up of 13 amino acids. CDR1 SQVTM and CDR2 ANQGSEA come from the germline V gene. The CDR3 loop is CSVEGGVSYEQYF. For the CDR3, the DNA is TGCAGCGTTGAAGGGGGCGTCTCCTACGAGCAGTACTTC.

The chain uses TRBV14 and TRBJ2-1; TRBD2 might be the D (6 bases). Between the trimmed V and J ends, which lost 0 bases and 2 bases, there was a span of 14 bases. In germline, CDR1 is SGHDN, CDR2 FVKESK. This CDR3 is built from 17 residues. The CDR3 region has the DNA TGTGCCAGCAGCCAAGATCTCGGGATAGCGGCCTACAATGAGCAGTTCTTC. Its translation: CASSQDLGIAAYNEQFF. Combining the CDR3 with reference TRBV14 and TRBJ2-1 gives the whole variable domain EAGVTQFPSHSVIEKGQTVTLRCDPISGHDNLYWYRRVMGKEIKFLLHFVKESKQDESGMPNNRFLAERTGGTYSTLKVQPAELEDSGVYFCASSQDLGIAAYNEQFFGPGTRLTVL.

The CDR3 loop reads CASSLAPHEQFF. CDR3 DNA sequence: TGTGCCAGCAGCTTGGCTCCTCATGAGCAGTTCTTC. The genes are TRBV5-4 and TRBJ2-1; no definite D call. The CDR3 totals 12 residues. Between the trimmed V and J ends, which lost 0 bases and 8 bases, there was a span of 6 bases. CDR1 is SGHNT and CDR2 is YYREEE in the germline V gene (reference sequence).

A note on this clone: Other DNA sequences in the same sample also yield this CDR3. This sequence joins TRBV27 and TRBJ2-7; D is ambiguous. V dropped 2 bases and J dropped 2 bases, with 7 bases sitting between them. Germline assignment: CDR1 MNHEY and CDR2 SMNVEV (reference sequence). The CDR3 contains 13 residues. The DNA of the CDR3 is TGTGCCAGCAGTTTAGGGAAAACCTACGAGCAGTACTTC. This codes for CASSLGKTYEQYF.